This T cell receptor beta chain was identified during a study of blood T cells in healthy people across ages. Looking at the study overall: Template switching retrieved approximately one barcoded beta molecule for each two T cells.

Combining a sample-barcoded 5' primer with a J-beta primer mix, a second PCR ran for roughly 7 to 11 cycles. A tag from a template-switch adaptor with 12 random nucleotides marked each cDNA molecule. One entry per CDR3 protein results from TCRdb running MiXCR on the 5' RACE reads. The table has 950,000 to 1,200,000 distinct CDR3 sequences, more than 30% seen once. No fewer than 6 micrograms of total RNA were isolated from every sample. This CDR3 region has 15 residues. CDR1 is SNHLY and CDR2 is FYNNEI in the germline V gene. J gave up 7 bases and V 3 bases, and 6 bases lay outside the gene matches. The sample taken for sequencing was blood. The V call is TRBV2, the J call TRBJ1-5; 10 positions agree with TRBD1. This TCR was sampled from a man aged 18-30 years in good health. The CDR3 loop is CASSDGQGVYQPQHF. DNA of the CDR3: TGTGCCAGCAGTGACGGACAGGGGGTTTACCAGCCCCAGCATTTT.